Presented here are 28 T cell receptor beta chains from one specimen sequenced in a study of monozygotic twins with inflammatory bowel disease (dated by TCRdb to the late 2010s). Library prep was done by 5' RACE. Instrument on record: Illumina HiSeq 2500. After TCRdb reprocessed the reads, each CDR3 protein sequence was kept as one row, without DNA. The sample's table covers under 150,000 distinct CDR3 sequences. The ten top clones hold 2% to 3% of the sample. Sample: blood. These receptors all come from a human donor with ulcerative colitis or Crohn's disease, or a healthy co-twin of an affected twin (not recorded which).

The rearrangement links TRBV27 to TRBJ1-5. CDR3 length equals 16 residues. Looked up from germline, CDR1 is MNHEY and CDR2 is SMNVEV (reference sequence). CDR3 loop: CASSLSRVNSNQPQHF.

The gene calls are TRBV6-2 or TRBV6-3 and TRBJ1-5; TCRdb outputs TRBD1, but without DNA this stays unchecked. The CDR3 covers 19 residues. Germline CDR1 is MNHEY and CDR2 is SVGEGT. CDR3: CASSYWRAAHRDGDQPQHF.

The gene calls are TRBV2 and TRBJ2-3. This CDR3 is built from 11 residues. Germline V gene lookup returns CDR1 SNHLY and CDR2 FYNNEI. The CDR3 sequence: CASSSHGDAVF.

This chain joins TRBV5-1 and TRBJ1-4; the TCRdb D gene call, TRBD1, has no DNA to confirm it. The germline V gene has CDR1 SGHRS and CDR2 YFSETQ. There are 13 residues in the CDR3. CDR3 sequence reads: CASGEQGNEKLFF. The full variable domain, completed using reference TRBV5-1 and TRBJ1-4, is KAGVTQTPRYLIKTRGQQVTLSCSPISGHRSVSWYQQTPGQGLQFLFEYFSETQRNKGNFPGRFSGRQFSNSRSEMNVSTLELGDSALYLCASGEQGNEKLFFGSGTQLSVL.

The V call is TRBV5-1, the J call TRBJ2-1; checking the TCRdb D call of TRBD1 is not possible without DNA. Germline CDR1 reads SGHRS; CDR2 reads YFSETQ. The CDR3 has 15 amino acids. This chain's CDR3 is CASSFVQGARNEQFF.

The V call is TRBV11-2, the J call TRBJ2-2; there is no DNA to check the TCRdb D call of TRBD1. CDR3 length equals 15 residues. Per the germline V gene, CDR1 is SGHAT and CDR2 is FQNNGV. Here the CDR3 reads CASSLALVGFGELFF.

The V gene is TRBV6-1, the J gene TRBJ2-7; TCRdb names TRBD1, which stays unverified in the absence of DNA. CDR3 size: 13 residues. Per the germline V gene, CDR1 is MNHNS and CDR2 is SASEGT. The CDR3 sequence is CASRPGTGYEQYF.

The rearrangement joins TRBV15 to TRBJ2-3; there is no DNA to check the TCRdb D call of TRBD1. The CDR3 extends over 13 amino acids. The V gene's germline CDR1 is LNHNV and CDR2 YYDKDF (reference sequence). CDR3 region: CATEGALTDTQYF.

V gene TRBV9 combines with J gene TRBJ1-1. Germline assignment: CDR1 SGDLS and CDR2 YYNGEE. This CDR3 has 13 residues. The CDR3 spells CASSVGGGVEAFF.

The V and J genes are TRBV27 and TRBJ2-7; TCRdb returns TRBD1, unconfirmable since there is no DNA. The CDR3 is 14 amino acids. The germline CDR1 and CDR2 sequences are MNHEY and SMNVEV (reference sequence). CDR3 amino acids: CASSGTGTGFKQYF.

The rearrangement links TRBV28 to TRBJ1-5; TCRdb's D call of TRBD1 is untestable without DNA. The germline V gene encodes CDR1 MDHEN and CDR2 SYDVKM. The CDR3 has 16 amino acids. The chain's CDR3 is CASSPSGTVGNQPQHF.

The chain links TRBV5-8 to TRBJ2-6; TCRdb calls TRBD1, which cannot be checked without DNA. The CDR3 runs to 17 residues. Germline values: CDR1 SGHTS, CDR2 YDEGEE. This CDR3 is CASSSTGVTSGANVLTF.

The chain joins TRBV30 to TRBJ2-3; the TCRdb D gene call, TRBD1, has no DNA to confirm it. The CDR3 has 14 amino acids. The germline gives CDR1 GTSNPN, CDR2 SVGIG (reference sequence). The CDR3 loop reads CAWSKGISTDTQYF.

This rearrangement joins TRBV5-1 to TRBJ2-7; TCRdb's D call of TRBD1 is untestable without DNA. CDR1 is SGHRS, CDR2 YFSETQ, per germline. The CDR3 spans 14 residues. The CDR3 here is CASSLARTSLEQYF.

The chain is built from TRBV19 and TRBJ1-2. The CDR3 covers 13 residues. Germline CDR1 LNHDA, CDR2 SQIVND (reference sequence). CDR3 loop: CASSIAHNYGYTF.

This chain links TRBV7-2 with TRBJ2-1; TCRdb's D call, TRBD1, is unchecked because there is no DNA. This CDR3 region has 15 residues. CDR1 and CDR2 (germline): SGHTA, FQGNSA. The CDR3 loop is CASSLTQGAQDEQFF.

The chain links TRBV27 to TRBJ2-7; TCRdb calls TRBD1, which cannot be checked without DNA. CDR1 MNHEY and CDR2 SMNVEV come from the germline V gene (reference sequence). This CDR3 contains 15 residues. Here the CDR3 reads CASSHRTGFGYEQYF.

The rearrangement links TRBV7-9 to TRBJ1-2; TCRdb selects TRBD1, and the lack of DNA leaves this call unchecked. The CDR3 has 15 amino acids. The germline V gene has CDR1 SEHNR and CDR2 FQNEAQ (reference sequence). CDR3 residues: CASSLSGLGSYGYTF.

V gene TRBV20-1 combines with J gene TRBJ2-1; the D call of TRBD2 rests on TCRdb alone, since no DNA is present to check it. Germline CDR1 reads DFQATT; CDR2 reads SNEGSKA (reference sequence). This CDR3 has 15 amino acids. The CDR3 here is CSASFRPSLGNEQFF.

The chain recombines TRBV20-1 with TRBJ2-5. CDR3 size: 15 residues. CDR1 DFQATT and CDR2 SNEGSKA come from the germline V gene (reference sequence). CDR3 protein: CSARDFAAAQETQYF.

V usage is TRBV18 and J usage is TRBJ1-6. CDR3 size: 15 residues. Germline CDR1 KGHSH, CDR2 LQKENI. CDR3 loop: CASSHSGERNSPLHF.

The rearrangement joins TRBV6-5 to TRBJ2-1; TCRdb returns TRBD2, unconfirmable since there is no DNA. Looked up from germline, CDR1 is MNHEY and CDR2 is SVGAGI. This CDR3 contains 17 residues. CDR3 sequence: CASSYSPSSGKYNEQFF.

This sequence joins TRBV6-2 or TRBV6-3 and TRBJ2-1; TCRdb's D call of TRBD1 is untestable without DNA. The germline V gene has CDR1 MNHEY and CDR2 SVGEGT. This CDR3 contains 18 residues. This CDR3 reads CASKQVGDSYRRPNEQFF.

CDR3 sequence reads: CASSSRIGDRGNNEQFF. The chain carries TRBV5-5 and TRBJ2-1; TCRdb's D gene call, TRBD1, goes unchecked for lack of DNA. The CDR3 contains 17 residues. The germline V gene encodes CDR1 SGHKS and CDR2 YYEKEE (reference sequence).

V is TRBV9 and J is TRBJ2-2; TCRdb proposes TRBD2, but this gene call is untestable without DNA. Germline V gives CDR1 SGDLS, CDR2 YYNGEE. This CDR3 contains 17 residues. Here the CDR3 reads CASSVSPRGKNTGELFF.

The chain uses TRBV7-8 and TRBJ2-1; with no DNA, the TCRdb D assignment of TRBD1 cannot be verified. Germline CDR1 and CDR2: SGHVS and FQNEAQ. CDR3 length equals 19 residues. The CDR3 region is CASSTIGGTGVGGDNEQFF.

The chain combines TRBV20-1 with TRBJ2-3. The CDR3 length is 13 residues. CDR1 DFQATT and CDR2 SNEGSKA come from the germline V gene (reference sequence). Here the CDR3 reads CSARQTHTDTQYF.

The J gene is TRBJ2-7, the V gene TRBV27; TCRdb's assignment of TRBD1 cannot be checked, as there is no DNA. The length of the CDR3 is 14 residues. Germline values: CDR1 MNHEY, CDR2 SMNVEV (reference sequence). CDR3 sequence: CASSFGQDVNEQYF.